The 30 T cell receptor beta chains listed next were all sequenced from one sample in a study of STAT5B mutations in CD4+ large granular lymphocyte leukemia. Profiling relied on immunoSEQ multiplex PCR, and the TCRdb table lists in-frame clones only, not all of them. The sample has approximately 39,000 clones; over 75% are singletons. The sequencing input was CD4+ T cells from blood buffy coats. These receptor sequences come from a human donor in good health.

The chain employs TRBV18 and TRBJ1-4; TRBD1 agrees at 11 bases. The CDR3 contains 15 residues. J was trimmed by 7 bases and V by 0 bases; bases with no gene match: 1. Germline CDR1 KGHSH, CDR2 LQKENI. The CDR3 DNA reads TGTGCCAGCTCACCACCGGGACAGGGGGGTGAAAAACTGTTTTTT. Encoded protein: CASSPPGQGGEKLFF.

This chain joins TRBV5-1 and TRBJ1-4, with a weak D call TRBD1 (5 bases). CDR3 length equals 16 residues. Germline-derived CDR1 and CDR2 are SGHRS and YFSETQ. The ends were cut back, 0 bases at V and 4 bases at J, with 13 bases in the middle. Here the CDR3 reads CASSLAPGRLNEKLFF. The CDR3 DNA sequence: TGCGCCAGCAGCTTGGCCCCGGGACGCCTTAATGAAAAACTGTTTTTT. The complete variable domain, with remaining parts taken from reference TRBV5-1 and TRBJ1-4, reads KAGVTQTPRYLIKTRGQQVTLSCSPISGHRSVSWYQQTPGQGLQFLFEYFSETQRNKGNFPGRFSGRQFSNSRSEMNVSTLELGDSALYLCASSLAPGRLNEKLFFGSGTQLSVL.

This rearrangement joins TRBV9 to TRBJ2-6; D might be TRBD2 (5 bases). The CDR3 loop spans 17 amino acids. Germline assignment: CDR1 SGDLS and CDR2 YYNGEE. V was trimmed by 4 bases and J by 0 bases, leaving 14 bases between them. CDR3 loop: CASSPIPGSSGANVLTF. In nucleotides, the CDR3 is TGTGCCAGCAGCCCGATCCCGGGGAGCTCTGGGGCCAACGTCCTGACTTTC.

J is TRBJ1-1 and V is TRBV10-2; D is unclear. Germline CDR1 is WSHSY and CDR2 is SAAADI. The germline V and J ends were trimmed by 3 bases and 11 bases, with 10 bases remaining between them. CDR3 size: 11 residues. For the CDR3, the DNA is TGCGCCAGCAGTGATGTGTCTTCTGCTTTCTTT. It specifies CASSDVSSAFF.

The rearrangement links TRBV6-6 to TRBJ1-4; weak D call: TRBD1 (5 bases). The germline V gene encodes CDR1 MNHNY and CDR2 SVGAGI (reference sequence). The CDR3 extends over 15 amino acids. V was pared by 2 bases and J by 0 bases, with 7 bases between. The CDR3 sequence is CASSYQGATNEKLFF. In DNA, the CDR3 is TGTGCCAGCAGTTACCAGGGTGCAACTAATGAAAAACTGTTTTTT.

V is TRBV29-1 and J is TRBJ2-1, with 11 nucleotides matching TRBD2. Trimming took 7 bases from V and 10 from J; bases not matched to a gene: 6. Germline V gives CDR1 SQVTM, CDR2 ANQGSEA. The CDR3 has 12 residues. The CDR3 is CSALLAGDEQFF. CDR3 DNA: TGCAGCGCCCTACTAGCGGGAGACGAGCAGTTCTTC.

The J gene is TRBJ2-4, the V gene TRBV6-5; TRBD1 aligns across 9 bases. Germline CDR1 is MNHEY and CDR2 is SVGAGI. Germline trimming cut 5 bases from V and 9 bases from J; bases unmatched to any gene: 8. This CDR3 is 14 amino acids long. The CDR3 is CASSRTGANTIQYF. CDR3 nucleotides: TGTGCCAGCAGTCGGACAGGGGCCAACACCATTCAGTACTTC.

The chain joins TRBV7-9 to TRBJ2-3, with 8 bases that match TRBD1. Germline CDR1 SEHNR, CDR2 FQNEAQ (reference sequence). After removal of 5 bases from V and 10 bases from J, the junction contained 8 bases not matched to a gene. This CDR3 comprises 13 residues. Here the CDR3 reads CASSPDRDRAQYF. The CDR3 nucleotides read TGTGCCAGCAGCCCGGACAGGGACAGAGCGCAGTATTTT.

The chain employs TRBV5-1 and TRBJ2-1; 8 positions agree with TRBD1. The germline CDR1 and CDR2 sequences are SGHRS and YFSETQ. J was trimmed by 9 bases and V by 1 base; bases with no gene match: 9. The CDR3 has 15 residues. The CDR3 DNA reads TGCGCCAGCAGCTTGCGAGACAGGGGCATGAGTGAGCAGTTCTTC. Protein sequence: CASSLRDRGMSEQFF.

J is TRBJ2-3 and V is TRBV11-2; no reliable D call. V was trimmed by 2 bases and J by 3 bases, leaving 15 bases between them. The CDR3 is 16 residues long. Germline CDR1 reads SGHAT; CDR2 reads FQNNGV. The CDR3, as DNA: TGTGCCAGCAGCTTAAATCCCGCCGGTGTGACAGATACGCAGTATTTT. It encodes CASSLNPAGVTDTQYF.

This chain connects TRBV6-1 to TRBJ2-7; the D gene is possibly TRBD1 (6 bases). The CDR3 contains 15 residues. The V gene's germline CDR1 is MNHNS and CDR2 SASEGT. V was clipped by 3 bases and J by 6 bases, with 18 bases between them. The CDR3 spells CASSERGTLRGEQYF. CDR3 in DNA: TGTGCCAGCAGTGAGAGGGGGACCCTACGAGGCGAGCAGTACTTC.

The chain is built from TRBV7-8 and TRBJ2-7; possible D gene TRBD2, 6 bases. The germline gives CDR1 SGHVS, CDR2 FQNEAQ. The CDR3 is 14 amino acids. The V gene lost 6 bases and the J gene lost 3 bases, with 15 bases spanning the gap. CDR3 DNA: TGTGCCAGCAGTCGGGGGACTCCCCTCTACGAGCAGTACTTC. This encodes CASSRGTPLYEQYF.

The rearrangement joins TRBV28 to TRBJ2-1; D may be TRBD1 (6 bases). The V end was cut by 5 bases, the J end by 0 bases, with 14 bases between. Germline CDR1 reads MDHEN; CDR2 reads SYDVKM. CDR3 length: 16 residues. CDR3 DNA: TGTGCCAGCAGTCCACCCACAGGGAGCTCCTACAATGAGCAGTTCTTC. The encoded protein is CASSPPTGSSYNEQFF.

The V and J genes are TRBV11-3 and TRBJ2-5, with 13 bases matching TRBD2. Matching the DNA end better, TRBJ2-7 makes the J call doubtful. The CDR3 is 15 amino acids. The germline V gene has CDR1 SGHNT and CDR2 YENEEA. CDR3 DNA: TGTGCCAGCAGCTCTTGGACTAGCGGGAGCTACGAGCAGTACTTC. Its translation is CASSSWTSGSYEQYF.

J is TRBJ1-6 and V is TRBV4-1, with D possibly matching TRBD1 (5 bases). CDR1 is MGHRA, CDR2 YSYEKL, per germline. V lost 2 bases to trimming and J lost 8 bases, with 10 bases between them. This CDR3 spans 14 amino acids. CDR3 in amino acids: CASSQQVGDSPLHF. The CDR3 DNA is TGCGCCAGCAGCCAACAGGTAGGGGATTCACCCCTCCACTTT.

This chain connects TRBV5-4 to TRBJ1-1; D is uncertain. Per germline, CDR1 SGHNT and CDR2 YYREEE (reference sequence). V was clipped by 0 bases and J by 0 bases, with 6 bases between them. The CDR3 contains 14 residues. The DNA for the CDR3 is TGTGCCAGCAGCTTGGGCGGACTGAACACTGAAGCTTTCTTT. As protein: CASSLGGLNTEAFF.

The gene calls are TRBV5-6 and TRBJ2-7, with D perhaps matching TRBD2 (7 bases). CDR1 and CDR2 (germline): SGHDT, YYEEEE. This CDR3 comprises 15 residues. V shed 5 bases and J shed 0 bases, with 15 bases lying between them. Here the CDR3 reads CASSWRGGPSYEQYF. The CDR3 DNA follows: TGTGCCAGCAGTTGGAGGGGGGGGCCCTCCTACGAGCAGTACTTC.

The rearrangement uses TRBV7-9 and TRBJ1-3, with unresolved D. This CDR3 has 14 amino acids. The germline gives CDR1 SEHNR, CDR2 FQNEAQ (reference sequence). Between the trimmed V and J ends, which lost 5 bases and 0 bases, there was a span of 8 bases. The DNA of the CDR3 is TGTGCCAGCAGCGGACTGAGCTCTGGAAACACCATATATTTT. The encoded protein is CASSGLSSGNTIYF.

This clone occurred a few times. The CDR3: CASSPRNTEAFF. In nucleotides, the CDR3 is TGTGCCAGCAGCCCGCGGAACACTGAAGCTTTCTTT. This sequence joins TRBV11-2 and TRBJ1-1; D not certain. The V end was cut by 5 bases, the J end by 1 base, with 5 bases between. Germline lookup yields CDR1 SGHAT and CDR2 FQNNGV. The CDR3 length is 12 residues.

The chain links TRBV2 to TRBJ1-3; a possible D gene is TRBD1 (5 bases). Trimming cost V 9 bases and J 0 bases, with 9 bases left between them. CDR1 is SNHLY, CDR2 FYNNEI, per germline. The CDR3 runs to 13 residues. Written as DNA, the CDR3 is TGTGCCAGTGGGACGGCCTCTGGAAACACCATATATTTT. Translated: CASGTASGNTIYF. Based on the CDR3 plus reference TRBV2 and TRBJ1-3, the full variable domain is EPEVTQTPSHQVTQMGQEVILRCVPISNHLYFYWYRQILGQKVEFLVSFYNNEISEKSEIFDDQFSVERPDGSNFTLKIRSTKLEDSAMYFCASGTASGNTIYFGEGSWLTVV.

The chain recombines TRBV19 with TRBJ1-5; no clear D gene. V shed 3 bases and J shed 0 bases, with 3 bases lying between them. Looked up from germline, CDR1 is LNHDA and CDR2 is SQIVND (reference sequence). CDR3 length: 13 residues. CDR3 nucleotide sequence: TGTGCCAGTAGTATCAGTAGCAATCAGCCCCAGCATTTT. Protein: CASSISSNQPQHF.

The CDR3 region is CASSPAGAGKSGYTF. CDR3 in DNA: TGTGCCAGCAGCCCGGCGGGGGCTGGGAAGTCTGGCTACACCTTC. The chain combines TRBV27 with TRBJ1-2; tentatively, D is TRBD1 (6 bases). V gave up 6 bases and J gave up 7 bases, with 21 bases separating them. The CDR3 extends over 15 amino acids. Germline loops: CDR1 MNHEY, CDR2 SMNVEV (reference sequence).

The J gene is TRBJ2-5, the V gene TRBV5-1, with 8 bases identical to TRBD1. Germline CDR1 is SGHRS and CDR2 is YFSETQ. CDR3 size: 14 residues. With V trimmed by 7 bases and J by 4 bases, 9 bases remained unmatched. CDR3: CASGQYGQGETQYF. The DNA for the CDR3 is TGCGCCAGCGGACAATACGGACAGGGAGAGACCCAGTACTTC.

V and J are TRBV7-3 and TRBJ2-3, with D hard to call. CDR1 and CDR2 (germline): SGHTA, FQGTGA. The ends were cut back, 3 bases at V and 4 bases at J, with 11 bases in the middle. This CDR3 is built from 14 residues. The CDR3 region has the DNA TGTGCCAGCAGCTTCGGCTCTCAGGCAGATACGCAGTATTTT. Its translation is CASSFGSQADTQYF.

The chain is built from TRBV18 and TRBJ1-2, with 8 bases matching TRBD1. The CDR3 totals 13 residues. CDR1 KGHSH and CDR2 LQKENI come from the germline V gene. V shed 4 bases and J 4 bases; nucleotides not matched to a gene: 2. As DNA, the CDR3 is TGTGCCAGCTCACTGGACAGGGCCTATGGCTACACCTTC. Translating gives CASSLDRAYGYTF.

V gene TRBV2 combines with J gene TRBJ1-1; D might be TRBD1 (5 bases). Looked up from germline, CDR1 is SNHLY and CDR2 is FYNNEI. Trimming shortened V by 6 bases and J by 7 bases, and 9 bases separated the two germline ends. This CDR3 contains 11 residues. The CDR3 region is CASRIDSEAFF. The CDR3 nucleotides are TGTGCCAGCAGGATAGACAGTGAAGCTTTCTTT.

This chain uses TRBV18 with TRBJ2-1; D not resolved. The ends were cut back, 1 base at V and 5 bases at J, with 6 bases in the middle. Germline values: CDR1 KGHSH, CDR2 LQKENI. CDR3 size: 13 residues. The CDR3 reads CASSPRQDNEQFF. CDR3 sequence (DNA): TGTGCCAGCTCACCACGGCAGGACAATGAGCAGTTCTTC. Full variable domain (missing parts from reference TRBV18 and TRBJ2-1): NAGVMQNPRHLVRRRGQEARLRCSPMKGHSHVYWYRQLPEEGLKFMVYLQKENIIDESGMPKERFSAEFPKEGPSILRIQQVVRGDSAAYFCASSPRQDNEQFFGPGTRLTVL.

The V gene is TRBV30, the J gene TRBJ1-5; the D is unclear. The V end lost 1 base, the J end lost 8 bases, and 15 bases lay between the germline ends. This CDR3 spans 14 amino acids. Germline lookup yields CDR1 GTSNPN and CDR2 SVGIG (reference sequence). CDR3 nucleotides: TGTGCCTGGAGTGATCGACCCCGGGTAAAGCCCCAGCATTTT. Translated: CAWSDRPRVKPQHF.

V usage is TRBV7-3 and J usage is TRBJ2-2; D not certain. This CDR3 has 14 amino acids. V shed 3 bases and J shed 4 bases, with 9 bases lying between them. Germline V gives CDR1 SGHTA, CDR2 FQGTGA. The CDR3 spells CASSLVGTTGELFF. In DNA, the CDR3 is TGTGCCAGCAGCTTGGTTGGTACCACCGGGGAGCTGTTTTTT.

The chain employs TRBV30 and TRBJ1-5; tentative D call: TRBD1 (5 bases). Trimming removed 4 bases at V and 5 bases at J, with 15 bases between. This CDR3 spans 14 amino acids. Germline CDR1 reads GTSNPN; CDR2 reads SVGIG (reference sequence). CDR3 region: CAWNRAAGDQPQHF. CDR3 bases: TGTGCCTGGAACCGGGCGGCGGGGGATCAGCCCCAGCATTTT.